This T cell receptor beta chain originates from a study of patients and donors after allogeneic stem cell transplantation. This clonotype has just a few counts. TCRdb re-derived calls from the RT-PCR reads in MiXCR, one entry per CDR3 protein. This sample has approximately 220,000 distinct CDR3 sequences; about 37% occur once, and the top ten carry roughly 11%. Germline V gene data show CDR1 as DFQATT and CDR2 as SNEGSKA (reference sequence). The CDR3 loop spans 15 amino acids. The trim removed 5 bases at V and 1 base at J, leaving 8 bases unmatched. The genes are TRBV20-1 and TRBJ2-3, with 8 bases lining up with TRBD1. Sequencing was done on a sample of blood, either unsorted or a sorted T cell fraction (not recorded which). This clonotype was sampled from a human donor who was either an allogeneic HSCT recipient or a stem cell or donor lymphocyte infusion donor (not recorded which). It is not recorded whose cells these are; they may come from a transplant donor. This CDR3 is CSAGLPGQGTDTQYF. The CDR3 coding sequence is TGCAGTGCTGGGCTACCGGGACAGGGCACAGATACGCAGTATTTT.